This TCR beta chain was sequenced for a study of CD8 T cells in Susac syndrome. The CDR3 extends over 14 amino acids. V was trimmed by 3 bases and J by 1 base, leaving 9 bases between them. Looked up from germline, CDR1 is SGHNT and CDR2 is YYREEE (reference sequence). Overall study results and limits: In Susac syndrome, CD4+ T cell repertoires lacked any clonal expansion.

Reverse transcription of roughly 0.5 to 1 ug RNA was carried out with random hexamers. The amplification used immunoSEQ multiplex PCR on TCR beta CDR3; it spanned 54 Vbeta and 13 Jbeta. Each CDR3 protein gets one entry after TCRdb re-called the immunoSEQ multiplex PCR reads with MiXCR. The table records more than 200,000 distinct CDR3 sequences, approximately 94% of them present only once. The authors sequenced TCR beta from blood CD8+ and CD4+ T cells. Negative isolation yielded the CD8+ and CD4+ T cells, while FACS enriched the TEMRA cells. As concerns this clonotype: Antigen unknown.

The sequencing input was CD4+ T cells from PBMCs. The rearrangement joins TRBV5-4 to TRBJ2-3; D uncertain. The TCR was taken from a human donor with Susac syndrome. DNA of the CDR3: TGTGCCAGCAGCTCCTGGACCCGCACAGATACGCAGTATTTT. Its protein product is CASSSWTRTDTQYF.